This T cell receptor (beta chain) was sequenced during a study of T cells in tuberculosis. Assay: immunoSEQ multiplex PCR; the TCRdb copy retains only in-frame clones and omits some. This table holds 20,000 to 25,000 clones, roughly 97% found once. Sample: PBMCs. This sequence was found in a donor between 10 and 35 years old with latent tuberculosis or without tuberculosis infection.

CDR3 loop: CAVGRQAILSGANVLTF. CDR3 sequence (DNA): TGTGCCGTGGGTAGGCAGGCCATTTTGTCTGGGGCCAACGTCCTGACTTTC. The chain couples TRBV10-3 to TRBJ2-6; the D is unclear. CDR3 size: 17 residues. CDR1 is ENHRY and CDR2 is SYGVKD in the germline V gene. Trimming left V 11 bases short and J 1 base short, with 21 bases between.